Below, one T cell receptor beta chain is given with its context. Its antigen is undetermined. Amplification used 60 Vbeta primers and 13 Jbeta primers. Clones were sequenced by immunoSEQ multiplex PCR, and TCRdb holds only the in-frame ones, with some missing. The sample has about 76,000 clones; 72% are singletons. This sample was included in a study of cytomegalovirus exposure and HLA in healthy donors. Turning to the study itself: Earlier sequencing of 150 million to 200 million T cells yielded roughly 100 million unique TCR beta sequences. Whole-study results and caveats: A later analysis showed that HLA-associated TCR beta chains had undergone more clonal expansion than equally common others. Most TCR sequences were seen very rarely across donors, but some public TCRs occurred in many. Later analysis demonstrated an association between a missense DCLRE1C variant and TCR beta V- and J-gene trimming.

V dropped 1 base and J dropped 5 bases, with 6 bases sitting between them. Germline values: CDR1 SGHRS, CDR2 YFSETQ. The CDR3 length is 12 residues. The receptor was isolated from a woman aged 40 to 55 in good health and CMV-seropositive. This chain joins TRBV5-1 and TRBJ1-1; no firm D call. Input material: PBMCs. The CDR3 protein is CASSLRGTEAFF. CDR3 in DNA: TGCGCCAGCAGCTTGCGGGGTACTGAAGCTTTCTTT.